This entry features one T cell receptor beta chain sequence. Its antigen is not identified. CDR3 length: 15 residues. J lost 1 base, V lost 5 bases, and 6 bases had no gene match. Germline assignment: CDR1 SEHNR and CDR2 FQNEAQ (reference sequence). The data were produced by immunoSEQ multiplex PCR, yet TCRdb's version contains in-frame clones alone and is incomplete. The repertoire consists of about 47,000 clones, with roughly 93% occurring once and the leading ten covering roughly 2.9%. The data are from a study of T cells after posttransplantation cyclophosphamide. Study-level results: Skin or GI-infiltrating T cells shared few TRB sequences with blood. Donor CD8+ memory clones often dominated recipient blood repertoires at later times.

The source is a woman aged 45-60 years in good health and a related stem cell transplant donor. This chain connects TRBV7-9 to TRBJ2-7, with 9 bases matching TRBD1. The sequenced material came from PBMCs. CDR3 coding DNA: TGTGCCAGCAGCCAGTCCGGGACAGGGTCCTACGAGCAGTACTTC. This gives the protein CASSQSGTGSYEQYF. Full variable domain (outside the CDR3, taken from reference TRBV7-9 and TRBJ2-7): DTGVSQNPRHKITKRGQNVTFRCDPISEHNRLYWYRQTLGQGPEFLTYFQNEAQLEKSRLLSDRFSAERPKGSFSTLEIQRTEQGDSAMYLCASSQSGTGSYEQYFGPGTRLTVT.